This TCR beta chain was recovered during a study of tumor-infiltrating lymphocytes in primary liver carcinoma. TCR beta cDNA was made from 450 to 500 ng total RNA with a constant-region primer. TCR beta libraries came from three nested multiplex PCR rounds using slightly modified ARM-PCR. Amplification in the first two PCR rounds was performed using TRBV1-TRBV30 forward primers and a C-beta reverse primer for about 10 cycles each. Via MiXCR, TCRdb re-called the multiplex PCR reads, giving one row per CDR3 protein. The repertoire includes fewer than 75,000 distinct CDR3 sequences, around 64% of them detected once, and 30% to 40% sits in the top ten. This clonotype has a count of ten or more. Its antigen is as yet unknown. The CDR3 runs 15 residues. The germline V and J ends were trimmed by 3 bases and 5 bases, with 16 bases remaining between them. The germline V gene encodes CDR1 MGHDK and CDR2 SYGVNS.

Without any cell sorting, about 19-30 mg of bulk tissue yielded co-extracted RNA and DNA. Study results and caveats: The difference in top-250-clone fraction between tumors and blood was significant, favoring tumors (p = 0.039).

This sequence joins TRBV25-1 and TRBJ2-5, with D possibly being TRBD1 or TRBD2 (5 bases each). The sample consisted of liver tumor tissue from sampling region 4. Subset here: tumor region T4, right-lateral pole. The TCR comes from a man aged 40-55 years with primary liver carcinoma and hepatitis B virus infection. CDR3 bases: TGTGCCAGCAGTGACGAAGGGACCTTTAGGGAGACCCAGTACTTC. Translation gives CASSDEGTFRETQYF.